Sequencing of this TCR beta chain was carried out in a study of cytomegalovirus exposure and HLA in healthy donors. Study-level points and caveats: The classifier reportedly diagnosed cytomegalovirus status with high sensitivity and specificity. Reportedly, fewer N-insertions than the roughly 700-donor mean appeared in an Asian-associated ancestry cluster in a later analysis. As a later analysis revealed, the rate of TCR association differed by HLA locus, with DRB1 most and HLA-C fewest.

Both 60 Vbeta primers and 13 Jbeta primers went into the PCR. Profiling relied on immunoSEQ multiplex PCR, and the TCRdb table lists in-frame clones only, not all of them. Seen here are around 130,000 clones, roughly 70% observed once, and the top ten hold roughly 3%. CDR3 length: 12 residues. Germline CDR1 reads SQVTM; CDR2 reads ANQGSEA. Deletions cut 2 bases from V and 9 bases from J, with 12 bases between. About this clone itself: No antigen is known for it.

This TCR was recovered from a man younger than 45 in good health and CMV-seronegative. Material: PBMCs. The V gene is TRBV29-1, the J gene TRBJ2-3; no clear D gene. CDR3 sequence reads: CSVEQVTKTQYF. The CDR3 DNA reads as TGCAGCGTTGAACAGGTGACAAAAACGCAGTATTTT.